This T cell receptor (beta chain) was sequenced during a study of blood T cell repertoires in COVID-19. For the study at large: Some COVID-19 samples were acute and others convalescent; all came from the United States, Italy and Spain. Nucleic acid was either cDNA or gDNA, and it came from T cells, B-cell-depleted T cells, or PBMCs.

Original processing methods: Counts of nucleated cells, estimated from reference gene primer amplification, were obtained. Measured with immunoSEQ multiplex PCR; TCRdb has only the in-frame clones, and not every one. V and J calls and clone size are copied from that table; D and trimming were computed from the DNA. The sample has more than 200,000 clones, around nine tenths seen once. Seattle patients were enrolled during active infection and followed longitudinally. This receptor was taken from a woman in her sixties or seventies with COVID-19, enrolled during active disease. Sequenced material: peripheral blood.

The CDR3 bases are TGTGCCAGTACAAAGCGTGGGACAGGAGGAAGCGAGCAGTACTTC. It codes for CASTKRGTGGSEQYF. The chain employs TRBV19 and TRBJ2-7, with 8 bases fitting TRBD1. From germline, CDR1 is LNHDA and CDR2 SQIVND (reference sequence). Trimming cost V 7 bases and J 6 bases; bases outside gene matches: 14. The CDR3 spans 15 residues. Using reference TRBV19 and TRBJ2-7 for the parts outside the CDR3, the full variable domain is DGGITQSPKYLFRKEGQNVTLSCEQNLNHDAMYWYRQDPGQGLRLIYYSQIVNDFQKGDIAEGYSVSREKKESFPLTVTSAQKNPTAFYLCASTKRGTGGSEQYFGPGTRLTVT.